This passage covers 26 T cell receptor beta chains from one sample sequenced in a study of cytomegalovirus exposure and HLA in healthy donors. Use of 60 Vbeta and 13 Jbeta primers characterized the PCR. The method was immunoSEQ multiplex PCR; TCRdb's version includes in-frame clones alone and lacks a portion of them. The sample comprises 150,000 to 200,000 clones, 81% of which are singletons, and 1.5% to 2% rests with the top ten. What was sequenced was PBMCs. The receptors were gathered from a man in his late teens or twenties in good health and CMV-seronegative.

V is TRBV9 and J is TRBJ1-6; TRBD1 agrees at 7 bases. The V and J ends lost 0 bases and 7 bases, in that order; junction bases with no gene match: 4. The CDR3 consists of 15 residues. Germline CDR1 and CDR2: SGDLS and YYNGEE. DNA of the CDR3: TGTGCCAGCAGCGTAGGACAGGGCGCGAATTCACCCCTCCACTTT. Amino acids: CASSVGQGANSPLHF.

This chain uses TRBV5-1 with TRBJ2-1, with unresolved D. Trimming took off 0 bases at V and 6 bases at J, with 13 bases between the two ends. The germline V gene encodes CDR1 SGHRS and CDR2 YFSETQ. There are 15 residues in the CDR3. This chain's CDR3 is CASSLAQPGINEQFF. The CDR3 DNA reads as TGCGCCAGCAGCTTGGCCCAGCCAGGTATCAATGAGCAGTTCTTC. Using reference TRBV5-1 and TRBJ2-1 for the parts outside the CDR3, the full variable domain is KAGVTQTPRYLIKTRGQQVTLSCSPISGHRSVSWYQQTPGQGLQFLFEYFSETQRNKGNFPGRFSGRQFSNSRSEMNVSTLELGDSALYLCASSLAQPGINEQFFGPGTRLTVL.

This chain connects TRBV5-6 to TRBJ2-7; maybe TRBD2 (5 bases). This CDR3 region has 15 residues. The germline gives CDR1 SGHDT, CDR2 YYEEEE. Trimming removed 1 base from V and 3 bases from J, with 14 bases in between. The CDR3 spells CASSLIRRTHYEQYF. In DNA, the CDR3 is TGTGCCAGCAGCTTGATTCGCCGGACTCACTACGAGCAGTACTTC.

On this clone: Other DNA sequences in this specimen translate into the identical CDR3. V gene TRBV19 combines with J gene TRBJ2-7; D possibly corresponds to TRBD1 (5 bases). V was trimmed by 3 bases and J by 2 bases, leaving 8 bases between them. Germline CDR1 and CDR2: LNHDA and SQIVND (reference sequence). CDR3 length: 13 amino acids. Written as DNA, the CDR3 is TGTGCCAGTAGTATTGCAGGGACCTACGAGCAGTACTTC. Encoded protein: CASSIAGTYEQYF.

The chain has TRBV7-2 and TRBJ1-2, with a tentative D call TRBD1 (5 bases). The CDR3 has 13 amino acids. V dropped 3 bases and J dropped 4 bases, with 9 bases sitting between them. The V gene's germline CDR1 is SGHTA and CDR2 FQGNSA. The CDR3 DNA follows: TGTGCCAGCAGCTTGGATACAGGCTATGGCTACACCTTC. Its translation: CASSLDTGYGYTF.

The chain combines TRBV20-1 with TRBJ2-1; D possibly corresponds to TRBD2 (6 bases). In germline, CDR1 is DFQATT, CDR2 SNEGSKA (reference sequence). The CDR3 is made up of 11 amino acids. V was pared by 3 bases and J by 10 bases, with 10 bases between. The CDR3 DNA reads TGCAGTGCTAGGCGGGGTGGGGAGCAGTTCTTC. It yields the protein CSARRGGEQFF.

CDR3 loop: CASSTGLAVAKNIQYF. The CDR3 DNA is TGTGCCAGCAGTACGGGACTAGCGGTAGCCAAAAACATTCAGTACTTC. This chain uses TRBV27 with TRBJ2-4; the match to TRBD2 covers 11 bases. The trim removed 5 bases at V and 0 bases at J, leaving 3 bases unmatched. Germline assignment: CDR1 MNHEY and CDR2 SMNVEV (reference sequence). The CDR3 length is 16 residues.

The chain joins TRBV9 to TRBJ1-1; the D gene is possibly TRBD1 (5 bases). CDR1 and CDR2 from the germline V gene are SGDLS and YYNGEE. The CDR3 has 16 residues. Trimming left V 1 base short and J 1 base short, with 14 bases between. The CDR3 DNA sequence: TGTGCCAGCAGCGTATACGTCCCGGGGGAGAACACTGAAGCTTTCTTT. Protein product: CASSVYVPGENTEAFF.

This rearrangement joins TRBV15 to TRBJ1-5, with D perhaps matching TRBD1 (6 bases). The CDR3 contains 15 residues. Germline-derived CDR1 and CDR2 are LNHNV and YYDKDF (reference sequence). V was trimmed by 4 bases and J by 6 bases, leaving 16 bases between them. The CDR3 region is CATSNKGGGGQPQHF. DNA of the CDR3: TGTGCCACCAGCAACAAGGGAGGGGGGGGTCAGCCCCAGCATTTT.

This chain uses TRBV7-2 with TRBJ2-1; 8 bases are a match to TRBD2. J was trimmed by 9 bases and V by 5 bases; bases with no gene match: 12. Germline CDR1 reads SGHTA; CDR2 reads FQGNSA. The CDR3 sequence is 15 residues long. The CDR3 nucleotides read TGTGCCAGCAGCCCCGCAAGTGGCGGGGGGTTTGAGCAGTTCTTC. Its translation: CASSPASGGGFEQFF.

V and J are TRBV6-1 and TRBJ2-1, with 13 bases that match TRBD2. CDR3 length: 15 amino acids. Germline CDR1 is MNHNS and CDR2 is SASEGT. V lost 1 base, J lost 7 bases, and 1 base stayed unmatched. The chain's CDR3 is CASSEGTSGGNEQFF. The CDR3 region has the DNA TGTGCCAGCAGTGAAGGGACTAGCGGGGGAAATGAGCAGTTCTTC.

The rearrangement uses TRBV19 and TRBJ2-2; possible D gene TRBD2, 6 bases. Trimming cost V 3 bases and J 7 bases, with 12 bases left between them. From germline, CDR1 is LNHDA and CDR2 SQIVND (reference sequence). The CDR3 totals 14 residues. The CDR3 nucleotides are TGTGCCAGTAGTATTACTAGCTACGGCGGGGAGCTGTTTTTT. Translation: CASSITSYGGELFF.

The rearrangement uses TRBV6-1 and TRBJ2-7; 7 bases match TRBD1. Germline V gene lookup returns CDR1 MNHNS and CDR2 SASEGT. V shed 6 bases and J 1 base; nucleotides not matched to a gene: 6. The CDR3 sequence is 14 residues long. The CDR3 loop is CASRSGTVSYEQYF. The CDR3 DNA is TGTGCCAGCAGATCCGGGACAGTGTCCTACGAGCAGTACTTC.

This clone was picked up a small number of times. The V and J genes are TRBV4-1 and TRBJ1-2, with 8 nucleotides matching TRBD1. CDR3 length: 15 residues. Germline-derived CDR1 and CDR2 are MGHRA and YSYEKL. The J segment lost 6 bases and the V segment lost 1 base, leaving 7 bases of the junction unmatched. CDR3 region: CASSQAIQGEDGYTF. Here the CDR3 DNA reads TGCGCCAGCAGCCAAGCAATACAGGGGGAGGATGGCTACACCTTC.

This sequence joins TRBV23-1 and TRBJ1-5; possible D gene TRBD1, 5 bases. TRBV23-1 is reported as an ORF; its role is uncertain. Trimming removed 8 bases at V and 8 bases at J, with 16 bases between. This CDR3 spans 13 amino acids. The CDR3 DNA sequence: TGCGCCAGCGGAGAGGGGACGGGGGAGCCCCAGCATTTT. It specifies CASGEGTGEPQHF.

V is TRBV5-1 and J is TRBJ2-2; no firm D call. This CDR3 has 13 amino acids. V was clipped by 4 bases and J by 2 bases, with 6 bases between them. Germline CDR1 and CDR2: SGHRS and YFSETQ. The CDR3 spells CASSEPNTGELFF. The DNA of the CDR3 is TGCGCCAGCAGCGAGCCCAACACCGGGGAGCTGTTTTTT. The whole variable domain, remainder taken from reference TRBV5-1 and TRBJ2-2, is KAGVTQTPRYLIKTRGQQVTLSCSPISGHRSVSWYQQTPGQGLQFLFEYFSETQRNKGNFPGRFSGRQFSNSRSEMNVSTLELGDSALYLCASSEPNTGELFFGEGSRLTVL.

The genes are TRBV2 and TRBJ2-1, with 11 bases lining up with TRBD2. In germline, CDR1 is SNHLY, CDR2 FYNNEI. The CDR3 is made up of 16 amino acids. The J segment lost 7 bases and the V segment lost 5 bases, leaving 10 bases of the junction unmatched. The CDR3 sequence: CASSLLSGRAGNEQFF. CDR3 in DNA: TGTGCCAGCAGTCTTCTTAGCGGGAGGGCCGGGAATGAGCAGTTCTTC.

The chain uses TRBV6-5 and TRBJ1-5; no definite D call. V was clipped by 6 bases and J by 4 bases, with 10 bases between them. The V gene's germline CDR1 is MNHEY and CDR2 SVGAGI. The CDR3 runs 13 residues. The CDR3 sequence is CASSSRRNQPQHF. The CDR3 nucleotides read TGTGCCAGCAGCTCACGGAGGAATCAGCCCCAGCATTTT.

CDR3 sequence (DNA): TGTGCCAGCAGCTCTAGGACAGGTCGCTATGGCTACACCTTC. Translated: CASSSRTGRYGYTF. The genes are TRBV13 and TRBJ1-2; 7 bases agree with TRBD1. The CDR3 has 14 amino acids. V dropped 4 bases and J dropped 4; count of bases not matched to a gene: 6. CDR1 and CDR2 from the germline V gene are PRHDT and FYEKMQ (reference sequence).

CDR3 nucleotide sequence: TGTGCCAGCAGTTTTTGGAGGGATGGCTACACCTTC. Encoded protein: CASSFWRDGYTF. This chain joins TRBV28 and TRBJ1-2; D uncertain. The CDR3 spans 12 residues. Germline-derived CDR1 and CDR2 are MDHEN and SYDVKM. V was cut by 3 bases and J by 6 bases, with 8 bases left in between.

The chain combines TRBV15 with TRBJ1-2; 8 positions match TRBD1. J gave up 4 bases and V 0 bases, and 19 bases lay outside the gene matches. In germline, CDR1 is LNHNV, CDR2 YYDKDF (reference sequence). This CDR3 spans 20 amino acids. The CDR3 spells CATSRDPRNPSRGLFYGYTF. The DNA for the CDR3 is TGTGCCACCAGCAGAGATCCCCGAAACCCTAGCAGGGGGCTTTTCTATGGCTACACCTTC.

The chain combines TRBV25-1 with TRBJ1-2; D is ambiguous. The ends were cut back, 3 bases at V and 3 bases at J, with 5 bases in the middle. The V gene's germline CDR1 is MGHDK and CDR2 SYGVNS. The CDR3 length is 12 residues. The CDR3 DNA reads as TGTGCCAGCAGTGACTTTGACTATGGCTACACCTTC. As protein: CASSDFDYGYTF.

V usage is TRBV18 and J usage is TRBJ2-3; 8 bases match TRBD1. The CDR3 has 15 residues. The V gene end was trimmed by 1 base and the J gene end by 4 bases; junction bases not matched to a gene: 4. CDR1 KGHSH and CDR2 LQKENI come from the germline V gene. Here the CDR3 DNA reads TGTGCCAGCTCACCACGGGCAGGGGGCGCAGATACGCAGTATTTT. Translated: CASSPRAGGADTQYF. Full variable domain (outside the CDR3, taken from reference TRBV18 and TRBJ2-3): NAGVMQNPRHLVRRRGQEARLRCSPMKGHSHVYWYRQLPEEGLKFMVYLQKENIIDESGMPKERFSAEFPKEGPSILRIQQVVRGDSAAYFCASSPRAGGADTQYFGPGTRLTVL.

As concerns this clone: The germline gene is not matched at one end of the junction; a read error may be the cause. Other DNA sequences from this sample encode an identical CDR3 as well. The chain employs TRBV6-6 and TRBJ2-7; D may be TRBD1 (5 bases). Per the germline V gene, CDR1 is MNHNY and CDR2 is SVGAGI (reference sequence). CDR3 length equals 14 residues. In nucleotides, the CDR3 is TGTGCCAGCAGTTACGGGCAGGGCTTCTACGAGCAATACTTC. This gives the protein CASSYGQGFYEQYF.

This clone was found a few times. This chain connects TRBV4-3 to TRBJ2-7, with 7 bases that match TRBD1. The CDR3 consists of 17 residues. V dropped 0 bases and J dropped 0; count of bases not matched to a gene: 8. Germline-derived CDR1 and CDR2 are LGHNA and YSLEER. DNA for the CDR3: TGCGCCAGCAGCCAAGAGGAAGGGGGCTGGGGCTCCTACGAGCAGTACTTC. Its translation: CASSQEEGGWGSYEQYF.

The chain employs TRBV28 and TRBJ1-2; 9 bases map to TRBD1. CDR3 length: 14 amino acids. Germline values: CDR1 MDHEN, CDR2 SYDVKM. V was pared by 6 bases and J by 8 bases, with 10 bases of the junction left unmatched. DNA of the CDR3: TGTGCCAGCAGAAACCAGGGACAGGGCGCGGGCTACACCTTC. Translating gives CASRNQGQGAGYTF.